Following are 10 T cell receptor beta chains from one sample sequenced in a study of persistence of HIV-infected CD4 T cells. This was the immunoSEQ version 4 assay in survey mode. The repertoire was sequenced with immunoSEQ multiplex PCR; TCRdb's copy has only in-frame clones and lacks some. Of around 45,000 clones listed, roughly nine tenths are singletons. This nonspecific control used anti-CD3/anti-CD28 bead stimulation of CD4+ T cells. CD4+ T cells upregulating both CD40 ligand and CD69 were sorted as responding cells. Their antigens are not known. The material sequenced was CD4+ T cells sorted from PBMCs after roughly 20-hour stimulation, taken from a patient who received antiretroviral therapy. The receptor source for this set is an adult man with HIV who was CMV-seropositive.

V is TRBV20-1 and J is TRBJ1-2; D is ambiguous. This CDR3 is built from 14 residues. V was pared by 3 bases and J by 8 bases, with 19 bases between. Germline loops: CDR1 DFQATT, CDR2 SNEGSKA (reference sequence). CDR3 coding DNA: TGCAGTGCTAGTCCTCTCTCGGCGGGCTGGGGCTACACCTTC. It codes for CSASPLSAGWGYTF.

The chain uses TRBV14 and TRBJ2-2, with D perhaps TRBD2 (6 bases). Trimming stripped 0 bases from V and 4 bases from J, with 12 bases between. The CDR3 length is 16 residues. Germline-derived CDR1 and CDR2 are SGHDN and FVKESK. The CDR3 protein is CASSQDGSGVTGELFF. The DNA of the CDR3 is TGTGCCAGCAGCCAAGATGGGTCGGGGGTCACCGGGGAGCTGTTTTTT.

This clone was counted only a few times. The V and J genes are TRBV5-4 and TRBJ2-1; 9 nucleotides match TRBD2. Germline lookup yields CDR1 SGHNT and CDR2 YYREEE (reference sequence). The CDR3 contains 15 residues. The V gene end was trimmed by 6 bases and the J gene end by 3 bases; junction bases not matched to a gene: 7. The CDR3: CASNLGRGGYNEQFF. The CDR3 bases are TGTGCCAGCAACCTGGGGCGGGGGGGCTACAATGAGCAGTTCTTC.

The chain is built from TRBV10-1 and TRBJ2-4; D is uncertain. The CDR3 is 13 amino acids. V was clipped by 4 bases and J by 3 bases, with 7 bases between them. Germline V lookup: CDR1 WNHNN, CDR2 SYGVQD (reference sequence). CDR3 in amino acids: CASSAKGKNIQYF. DNA for the CDR3: TGCGCCAGCAGTGCGAAGGGCAAAAACATTCAGTACTTC.

The chain is built from TRBV12-5 and TRBJ2-2, with TRBD1 identical over 10 bases. Germline V gene data show CDR1 as LGHNT and CDR2 as FRNRAP. After removal of 5 bases from V and 7 bases from J, the junction contained 4 bases not matched to a gene. CDR3 length: 14 amino acids. CDR3 sequence reads: CASGLGQGSGELFF. Here the CDR3 DNA reads TGTGCTAGTGGTCTGGGACAGGGGAGCGGGGAGCTGTTTTTT.

The V and J genes are TRBV9 and TRBJ2-1, with 7 bases lining up with TRBD1. Germline trimming cut 0 bases from V and 6 bases from J; bases unmatched to any gene: 9. Looked up from germline, CDR1 is SGDLS and CDR2 is YYNGEE. The CDR3 loop spans 16 amino acids. The CDR3: CASSVAYGQVGNEQFF. CDR3 bases: TGTGCCAGCAGCGTAGCTTACGGACAGGTAGGCAATGAGCAGTTCTTC.

J is TRBJ2-3 and V is TRBV28; TRBD1 is a possible D gene (6 bases). Between the trimmed V and J ends, which lost 3 bases and 6 bases, there was a span of 22 bases. The CDR3 has 17 residues. The germline CDR1 and CDR2 sequences are MDHEN and SYDVKM. CDR3 sequence (DNA): TGTGCCAGCAGTTTCTTGGGGGCTAACTCTAAAACGGATACGCAGTATTTT. Translation: CASSFLGANSKTDTQYF.

The chain is built from TRBV7-2 and TRBJ1-2; D is undetermined. CDR1 is SGHTA, CDR2 FQGNSA, per germline. Trimming took 2 bases from V and 14 from J, leaving 15 bases between them. The CDR3 loop spans 12 amino acids. The DNA of the CDR3 is TGTGCCAGCAGCTTAATCAACTCGGGGTTTACCTTC. Its translation: CASSLINSGFTF. Full variable domain (outside the CDR3, taken from reference TRBV7-2 and TRBJ1-2): GAGVSQSPSNKVTEKGKDVELRCDPISGHTALYWYRQSLGQGLEFLIYFQGNSAPDKSGLPSDRFSAERTGGSVSTLTIQRTQQEDSAVYLCASSLINSGFTFGSGTRLTVV.

The V and J genes are TRBV7-3 and TRBJ1-3, with 8 bases matching TRBD1. CDR1 and CDR2 (germline): SGHTA, FQGTGA. The CDR3 totals 16 residues. J was trimmed by 2 bases and V by 5 bases; bases with no gene match: 8. CDR3 in DNA: TGTGCCAGCAGCCCCGGGACAGGCTTCCCTGGAAACACCATATATTTT. It is translated as CASSPGTGFPGNTIYF.

A few counts support this clone. The chain joins TRBV6-1 to TRBJ2-2, with 7 nucleotides matching TRBD1. V trimming: 2 bases; J trimming: 6 bases; junction bases outside the gene matches: 6. The CDR3 spans 15 residues. CDR1 and CDR2 from the germline V gene are MNHNS and SASEGT. This chain's CDR3 is CASSEYDRVPGELFF. The CDR3 DNA reads TGTGCCAGCAGTGAATACGACAGGGTCCCCGGGGAGCTGTTTTTT.